The 18 T cell receptor beta chains below come from one sample, sequenced in a study of OX40 agonist ivuxolimab in advanced cancers. Sequencing was performed with immunoSEQ multiplex PCR; in TCRdb, only in-frame clones are kept and a portion is missing. The repertoire holds about 100,000 clones, with around 90% as singletons. The source was CD4+ or CD8+ T cells sorted from blood, collected in a trial of the OX40 agonist ivuxolimab. The source is an adult with an advanced solid tumor such as melanoma, head and neck, liver or kidney cancer.

The V call is TRBV19, the J call TRBJ2-7, with 9 nucleotides matching TRBD1. V shed 6 bases, J shed 3 bases, and the junction held 9 bases outside the gene matches. The length of the CDR3 is 15 residues. CDR1 is LNHDA and CDR2 is SQIVND in the germline V gene (reference sequence). DNA for the CDR3: TGTGCCAGTAGCGAACTAGGGACAGGGAACTACGAGCAGTACTTC. This gives the protein CASSELGTGNYEQYF.

V and J are TRBV4-1 and TRBJ2-5, with 9 positions matching TRBD2. CDR1 is MGHRA and CDR2 is YSYEKL in the germline V gene. Trimming removed 1 base from V and 5 bases from J; junction bases left unmatched: 8. This CDR3 has 16 amino acids. CDR3 region: CASSQAASGTWETQYF. CDR3 sequence (DNA): TGCGCCAGCAGCCAAGCGGCTAGCGGGACCTGGGAGACCCAGTACTTC.

V gene TRBV30 combines with J gene TRBJ1-5; tentative D call: TRBD1 (6 bases). Per germline, CDR1 GTSNPN and CDR2 SVGIG (reference sequence). Trimming removed 5 bases at V and 7 bases at J, with 18 bases between. The CDR3 is made up of 14 amino acids. The CDR3 nucleotides read TGTGCCTGGGGAATCTCAGGGGCTGTCCAGCCCCAGCATTTT. Translation: CAWGISGAVQPQHF.

J is TRBJ1-5 and V is TRBV7-9; no firm D call. Trimming left V 4 bases short and J 6 bases short, with 19 bases between. CDR1 is SEHNR, CDR2 FQNEAQ, per germline (reference sequence). There are 16 residues in the CDR3. The CDR3 bases are TGTGCCAGCAGCTCAATTGGACCTTTAGGTTCTCAGCCCCAGCATTTT. Translated, it gives CASSSIGPLGSQPQHF.

This chain uses TRBV4-2 with TRBJ2-3; 14 bases map to TRBD2. Germline assignment: CDR1 LGHNA and CDR2 YNFKEQ. J gave up 1 base and V 4 bases, and 13 bases lay outside the gene matches. The CDR3 runs to 20 residues. In DNA form, the CDR3 reads TGTGCCAGCAGCCGGCAGGCAGGGACTAGCGGGAGTATCGGCACAGATACGCAGTATTTT. It specifies CASSRQAGTSGSIGTDTQYF.

J is TRBJ2-3 and V is TRBV5-1; the D is unclear. The length of the CDR3 is 14 residues. Trimming shortened V by 0 bases and J by 2 bases, and 7 bases separated the two germline ends. Germline V lookup: CDR1 SGHRS, CDR2 YFSETQ. CDR3 region: CASSLDRTTDTQYF. The CDR3 DNA sequence: TGCGCCAGCAGCTTGGACAGAACCACAGATACGCAGTATTTT.

J is TRBJ1-1 and V is TRBV18; maybe TRBD1 (6 bases). Germline lookup yields CDR1 KGHSH and CDR2 LQKENI. This CDR3 contains 13 residues. Trimming took off 6 bases at V and 4 bases at J, with 12 bases between the two ends. The CDR3 nucleotides read TGTGCCAGCTCGGAGGGGGTCCGCACTGAAGCTTTCTTT. This codes for CASSEGVRTEAFF.

This clone was detected once. This chain uses TRBV5-1 with TRBJ1-5; TRBD1 is a possible D gene (6 bases). This CDR3 has 14 amino acids. Germline V gene sequence: CDR1 SGHRS, CDR2 YFSETQ. Trimming removed 4 bases from V and 6 bases from J, with 14 bases in between. In nucleotides, the CDR3 is TGCGCCAGCAGCATCACGGGGGGCGGTCAGCCCCAGCATTTT. It is translated as CASSITGGGQPQHF.

The chain is built from TRBV30 and TRBJ1-5; a weak D match, TRBD1 (6 bases). The CDR3 is 12 amino acids. Trimming took 0 bases from V and 6 from J, leaving 6 bases between them. Germline values: CDR1 GTSNPN, CDR2 SVGIG (reference sequence). The CDR3 region is CAWSVQGQPQHF. CDR3 sequence (DNA): TGTGCCTGGAGTGTACAGGGTCAGCCCCAGCATTTT.

This sequence joins TRBV7-3 and TRBJ2-2, with TRBD2 matching 7 bases. CDR3 length equals 15 residues. In germline, CDR1 is SGHTA, CDR2 FQGTGA. Trimming at V came to 0 bases and at J to 6 bases, leaving 4 bases not matched to a gene. The CDR3 nucleotides are TGTGCCAGCAGCTTAACATCGCTAGCGGCCGGGGAGCTGTTTTTT. This codes for CASSLTSLAAGELFF.

V gene TRBV5-6 combines with J gene TRBJ2-5; 7 bases line up with TRBD1. J lost 7 bases, V lost 0 bases, and 15 bases had no gene match. This CDR3 contains 17 residues. Germline-derived CDR1 and CDR2 are SGHDT and YYEEEE. Written as DNA, the CDR3 is TGTGCCAGCAGCTTGGGGGCCCGGGACAGACCTTCAGGGACCCAGTACTTC. It translates to CASSLGARDRPSGTQYF.

The rearrangement joins TRBV9 to TRBJ1-1; TRBD1 aligns across 7 bases. CDR1 and CDR2 from the germline V gene are SGDLS and YYNGEE. The CDR3 consists of 17 residues. Trimming at V came to 0 bases and at J to 2 bases, leaving 10 bases not matched to a gene. Here the CDR3 DNA reads TGTGCCAGCAGCGTAGGAGTCCCCGGGACAGTTAACACTGAAGCTTTCTTT. As protein: CASSVGVPGTVNTEAFF.

The chain joins TRBV2 to TRBJ2-7; TRBD1 might be the D (5 bases). Trimming left V 7 bases short and J 1 base short, with 8 bases between. Per the germline V gene, CDR1 is SNHLY and CDR2 is FYNNEI. The CDR3 is 12 residues long. Written as DNA, the CDR3 is TGTGCCAGCACGGCAGGGTCCTACGAGCAGTACTTC. This sequence encodes CASTAGSYEQYF.

The gene calls are TRBV28 and TRBJ2-3; tentatively, D is TRBD2 (6 bases). CDR1 is MDHEN and CDR2 is SYDVKM in the germline V gene. V was trimmed by 4 bases and J by 0 bases, leaving 11 bases between them. This CDR3 region has 15 residues. The CDR3 loop is CASSSPGTSTDTQYF. CDR3 nucleotide sequence: TGTGCCAGCAGTTCCCCCGGGACTAGCACAGATACGCAGTATTTT.

The chain couples TRBV4-2 to TRBJ2-5; 10 nucleotides line up with TRBD2. Germline V lookup: CDR1 LGHNA, CDR2 YNFKEQ. The CDR3 has 17 amino acids. With 0 bases clipped from V and 4 bases from J, the junction kept 8 bases outside the gene matches. CDR3 in amino acids: CASSQEGVTSGLETQYF. The CDR3 region has the DNA TGTGCCAGCAGCCAAGAGGGTGTGACTAGCGGGCTAGAGACCCAGTACTTC.

This chain connects TRBV25-1 to TRBJ2-1; D perhaps matches TRBD2 (6 bases). Germline CDR1 is MGHDK and CDR2 is SYGVNS. V lost 4 bases to trimming and J lost 9 bases, with 7 bases between them. CDR3 size: 11 residues. CDR3: CASSVAAEQFF. The DNA of the CDR3 is TGTGCCAGCAGTGTAGCGGCTGAGCAGTTCTTC.

This rearrangement joins TRBV4-3 to TRBJ1-2; 12 positions agree with TRBD1. The junction had 5 bases not matched to a gene; V was cut back by 3 bases and J by 6 bases. This CDR3 is built from 15 residues. Germline V gene sequence: CDR1 LGHNA, CDR2 YSLEER. For the CDR3, the DNA is TGCGCCAGCAGCCACGGGACAGGGGGCGCCGATGGCTACACCTTC. This sequence encodes CASSHGTGGADGYTF.

The V gene is TRBV6-1, the J gene TRBJ2-7; 7 bases map to TRBD2. This CDR3 spans 16 amino acids. CDR1 MNHNS and CDR2 SASEGT come from the germline V gene. J gave up 0 bases and V 2 bases, and 7 bases lay outside the gene matches. The CDR3: CASSEREDGFSYEQYF. As DNA, the CDR3 is TGTGCCAGCAGTGAACGGGAGGACGGGTTCTCCTACGAGCAGTACTTC.